This TCR beta chain was sequenced in a study of cytotoxic CD8 clonotypes in ibrutinib-treated CLL. Study-wide background: Partial response occurred in approximately 25 patients and complete response in 2; at median roughly 74 months, about 14 remained remitted and approximately 12 progressed.

This clone was counted once. The CDR3 covers 13 residues. V lost 6 bases and J 3 bases, leaving 10 bases between the germline ends. Germline V CDR1 and CDR2: MNHEY, SMNVEV (reference sequence). Generated by immunoSEQ multiplex PCR, the TCRdb table keeps only in-frame clones and is missing some. Here the sample spans approximately 7,100 clones, approximately 80% being singletons. The TCR sequence derives from a human donor with chronic lymphocytic leukemia. The J gene is TRBJ2-3, the V gene TRBV27, with TRBD1 as a possible D gene (6 bases). The sequencing here drew on PBMCs, taken before ibrutinib treatment. The CDR3 DNA reads TGTGCCAGCAGACTCCAGGGGACAGATACGCAGTATTTT. It translates to CASRLQGTDTQYF.